The 22 T cell receptor beta chains in this list originate from one sample, sequenced in a study of T cells in Graves' hyperthyroidism and ophthalmopathy. TCR beta CDR3 region amplification was performed from RNA transcripts. The TCR CDR3 first-round RT-PCR relied on the HTBI primer set. TCRdb reprocessed the multiplex PCR reads with MiXCR, giving one entry per CDR3 protein. The data show hundreds of thousands of distinct CDR3 sequences, roughly a sixth seen once. The sequencing input was blood. Receptors were obtained from a woman aged 50 to 60 with Graves' hyperthyroidism that later progressed to Graves' ophthalmopathy.

Only a few counts were recorded for this clonotype. The chain combines TRBV12-3 or TRBV12-4 with TRBJ1-6, with D possibly matching TRBD1 (5 bases). Trimming removed 6 bases from V and 5 bases from J, with 11 bases in between. The CDR3 spans 14 residues. CDR3 sequence: CASRGEANNSPLHF. CDR3 nucleotides: TGTGCCAGCAGGGGGGAGGCTAATAATTCACCCCTCCACTTT.

The rearrangement links TRBV28 to TRBJ1-3; 9 positions match TRBD1. Trimming at V came to 3 bases and at J to 0 bases, leaving 9 bases not matched to a gene. The CDR3 runs to 18 residues. Looked up from germline, CDR1 is MDHEN and CDR2 is SYDVKM. DNA of the CDR3: TGTGCCAGCAGTTTCGGGGACAGGGCTTCTTTCTCTGGAAACACCATATATTTT. Protein: CASSFGDRASFSGNTIYF.

This clonotype has only a few counts. V and J are TRBV28 and TRBJ2-1; 8 bases map to TRBD2. The CDR3 has 16 amino acids. The ends lost 5 bases at V and 2 bases at J; junction bases unmatched: 8. Germline lookup yields CDR1 MDHEN and CDR2 SYDVKM. CDR3 region: CASSEVAGTTYNEQFF. For the CDR3, the DNA is TGTGCCAGCAGTGAGGTAGCGGGGACGACCTACAATGAGCAGTTCTTC.

The V and J genes are TRBV29-1 and TRBJ2-7; D perhaps matches TRBD2 (5 bases). The CDR3 consists of 12 residues. Germline CDR1 reads SQVTM; CDR2 reads ANQGSEA. Between the trimmed V and J ends, which lost 3 bases and 5 bases, there was a span of 11 bases. CDR3 coding DNA: TGCAGCGTTGAGCGGGTAAGCAACGAGCAGTACTTC. As protein: CSVERVSNEQYF.

This clonotype came up a few times. CDR3 residues: CASSPRVTGTSYNEQFF. The DNA for the CDR3 is TGTGCCAGCTCACCACGGGTAACGGGGACCTCCTACAATGAGCAGTTCTTC. The chain joins TRBV18 to TRBJ2-1, with D tentatively TRBD1 or TRBD2 (5 bases each). Trimming took off 1 base at V and 0 bases at J, with 13 bases between the two ends. Germline V gene data show CDR1 as KGHSH and CDR2 as LQKENI. This CDR3 is 17 amino acids long.

This rearrangement joins TRBV6-5 to TRBJ1-3, with D possibly TRBD1 on 5 matching bases. CDR3 length equals 16 residues. The germline CDR1 and CDR2 sequences are MNHEY and SVGAGI. With 2 bases removed from V and 3 bases from J, the gap between germline ends came to 14 bases. CDR3 nucleotide sequence: TGTGCCAGCAGTTACGGGCCAGGGATTAGTGGAAACACCATATATTTT. It encodes CASSYGPGISGNTIYF.

The CDR3 nucleotides are TGTGCCAGCAGCTCCCGAAGGGACAGGGGGCAACATGAGCAGTTCTTC. It yields the protein CASSSRRDRGQHEQFF. This chain connects TRBV11-2 to TRBJ2-1, with 12 bases lining up with TRBD1. With V trimmed by 4 bases and J by 8 bases, 9 bases remained unmatched. This CDR3 is built from 16 residues. Germline CDR1 is SGHAT and CDR2 is FQNNGV. Complete variable domain (other parts from reference TRBV11-2 and TRBJ2-1): EAGVAQSPRYKIIEKRQSVAFWCNPISGHATLYWYQQILGQGPKLLIQFQNNGVVDDSQLPKDRFSAERLKGVDSTLKIQPAKLEDSAVYLCASSSRRDRGQHEQFFGPGTRLTVL.

This clonotype has a handful of counts. V is TRBV5-5 and J is TRBJ1-5, with a weak D call TRBD1 (5 bases). The V gene's germline CDR1 is SGHKS and CDR2 YYEKEE (reference sequence). V lost 0 bases and J lost 4, with 11 bases in between. The CDR3 is 15 amino acids. The CDR3 spells CASSLGATVNQPQHF. The CDR3 nucleotides are TGTGCCAGCAGCTTGGGTGCGACAGTTAATCAGCCCCAGCATTTT.

This clonotype was observed a handful of times. A junction boundary mismatches the germline segment, possibly from a read error. The genes are TRBV20-1 and TRBJ1-4; 10 bases align to TRBD1. CDR1 is DFQATT, CDR2 SNEGSKA, per germline (reference sequence). The CDR3 covers 15 residues. The chain's CDR3 is CSAGDGGTGAEKLFF. The DNA of the CDR3 is TGCAGTGCTGGAGATGGCGGGACAGGGGCTGAAAAACTGTTTTTT.

The V and J genes are TRBV7-3 and TRBJ2-2; D possibly uses TRBD1 or TRBD2 (6 bases each). Germline V gives CDR1 SGHTA, CDR2 FQGTGA. The CDR3 covers 17 residues. V was clipped by 2 bases and J by 2 bases, with 15 bases between them. The CDR3 here is CASSLAWAGHNTGELFF. Here the CDR3 DNA reads TGTGCCAGCAGCTTAGCTTGGGCGGGACATAACACCGGGGAGCTGTTTTTT. The full variable domain, with the rest looked up from reference TRBV7-3 and TRBJ2-2, is GAGVSQTPSNKVTEKGKYVELRCDPISGHTALYWYRQSLGQGPEFLIYFQGTGAADDSGLPNDRFFAVRPEGSVSTLKIQRTERGDSAVYLCASSLAWAGHNTGELFFGEGSRLTVL.

The CDR3 sequence: CARIQGAGGYTF. In DNA form, the CDR3 reads TGTGCCAGGATTCAGGGGGCTGGTGGCTACACCTTC. This rearrangement joins TRBV5-4 to TRBJ1-2, with 8 bases aligning to TRBD1. Germline-derived CDR1 and CDR2 are SGHNT and YYREEE (reference sequence). J was trimmed by 7 bases and V by 8 bases; bases with no gene match: 7. This CDR3 has 12 residues.

The chain uses TRBV10-3 and TRBJ2-5; 8 nucleotides align to TRBD1. Germline trimming cut 9 bases from V and 5 bases from J; bases unmatched to any gene: 8. CDR1 and CDR2 (germline): ENHRY, SYGVKD. The CDR3 length is 13 residues. The CDR3 reads CAISPDRGETQYF. In DNA form, the CDR3 reads TGTGCCATTTCACCCGACAGGGGTGAGACCCAGTACTTC.

CDR3 sequence: CASSEAQGEKLFF. CDR3 nucleotide sequence: TGTGCCAGCAGTGAAGCGCAGGGAGAAAAACTGTTTTTT. The chain has TRBV6-1 and TRBJ1-4; possibly TRBD1 for D (5 bases). The CDR3 totals 13 residues. Deletions cut 0 bases from V and 8 bases from J, with 7 bases between. Per the germline V gene, CDR1 is MNHNS and CDR2 is SASEGT.

At least ten counts were recorded for this clonotype. The rearrangement uses TRBV6-1 and TRBJ1-1; no reliable D call. CDR3 size: 14 residues. Between the trimmed V and J ends, which lost 3 bases and 0 bases, there was a span of 8 bases. Germline V gene lookup returns CDR1 MNHNS and CDR2 SASEGT. The CDR3 loop reads CASSEPNLNTEAFF. CDR3 sequence (DNA): TGTGCCAGCAGTGAGCCAAACTTGAACACTGAAGCTTTCTTT.

The rearrangement joins TRBV5-1 to TRBJ2-5; TRBD1 matches 8 bases. Losses at the gene ends were 6 bases for V and 5 bases for J; bases not matched to a gene: 9. The CDR3 is made up of 14 amino acids. Germline values: CDR1 SGHRS, CDR2 YFSETQ. CDR3 bases: TGCGCCAGCACCTATCAGGGGGCTGGGGAGACCCAGTACTTC. It is translated as CASTYQGAGETQYF.

This clonotype was seen at least ten times. V usage is TRBV11-2 and J usage is TRBJ1-2; D is unclear. This CDR3 contains 15 residues. Germline loops: CDR1 SGHAT, CDR2 FQNNGV. The germline V and J ends were trimmed by 5 bases and 0 bases, with 13 bases remaining between them. The CDR3 sequence: CASSQLGSSNYGYTF. DNA for the CDR3: TGTGCCAGCAGCCAACTGGGGTCATCTAACTATGGCTACACCTTC.

As regards this clonotype: Because it lacks the conserved phenylalanine or tryptophan at the end, this CDR3 is likely a read error. The V call is TRBV27, the J call TRBJ2-1; a weak D match, TRBD1 (6 bases). Germline lookup yields CDR1 MNHEY and CDR2 SMNVEV (reference sequence). Trimming removed 5 bases from V and 2 bases from J, with 10 bases in between. There are 14 residues in the CDR3. The CDR3 sequence: CASSPGVTYNEQFL. DNA for the CDR3: TGTGCCAGCAGTCCAGGGGTGACCTACAATGAGCAGTTCCTC.

This clonotype was recorded many times. V and J are TRBV5-1 and TRBJ2-1, with 11 bases matching TRBD2. Germline CDR1 SGHRS, CDR2 YFSETQ. The length of the CDR3 is 16 residues. V lost 4 bases and J lost 0; bases outside the gene matches: 3. For the CDR3, the DNA is TGCGCCAGCAGCGACACTAGCGGGAGCTCCTACAATGAGCAGTTCTTC. Amino acid sequence: CASSDTSGSSYNEQFF. The full variable domain, with the rest looked up from reference TRBV5-1 and TRBJ2-1, is KAGVTQTPRYLIKTRGQQVTLSCSPISGHRSVSWYQQTPGQGLQFLFEYFSETQRNKGNFPGRFSGRQFSNSRSEMNVSTLELGDSALYLCASSDTSGSSYNEQFFGPGTRLTVL.

Here the CDR3 reads CATSRGVFSGAADTQYF. The DNA of the CDR3 is TGTGCCACCAGCAGAGGAGTGTTTTCCGGGGCTGCAGATACGCAGTATTTT. The genes are TRBV15 and TRBJ2-3; perhaps D is TRBD1 or TRBD2 (5 bases each). Trimming stripped 1 base from V and 4 bases from J, with 18 bases between. The CDR3 consists of 17 residues. From germline, CDR1 is LNHNV and CDR2 YYDKDF (reference sequence).

V and J are TRBV7-2 and TRBJ1-2; 9 positions agree with TRBD1. The germline CDR1 and CDR2 sequences are SGHTA and FQGNSA. The V and J ends lost 3 bases and 3 bases, in that order; junction bases with no gene match: 14. There are 18 residues in the CDR3. CDR3 residues: CASSLVPGQGTRDYGYTF. CDR3 DNA: TGTGCCAGCAGCTTGGTCCCGGGACAGGGAACGAGGGACTATGGCTACACCTTC.

The chain uses TRBV11-2 and TRBJ1-2; 9 bases are a match to TRBD1. This CDR3 has 14 amino acids. Per germline, CDR1 SGHAT and CDR2 FQNNGV. V gave up 3 bases and J gave up 5 bases; unmatched junction bases: 4. The CDR3 spells CASSFTGGDYGYTF. The CDR3 DNA follows: TGTGCCAGCAGCTTCACAGGGGGCGATTATGGCTACACCTTC.

The J gene is TRBJ2-3, the V gene TRBV7-6; D perhaps matches TRBD1 (5 bases). Per the germline V gene, CDR1 is SGHVS and CDR2 is FNYEAQ. The CDR3 sequence is 17 residues long. V dropped 2 bases and J dropped 5 bases, with 20 bases sitting between them. CDR3 amino acids: CASSLQGDLVGGDTQYF. In DNA form, the CDR3 reads TGTGCCAGCAGCTTACAGGGCGACTTAGTTGGCGGAGATACGCAGTATTTT.